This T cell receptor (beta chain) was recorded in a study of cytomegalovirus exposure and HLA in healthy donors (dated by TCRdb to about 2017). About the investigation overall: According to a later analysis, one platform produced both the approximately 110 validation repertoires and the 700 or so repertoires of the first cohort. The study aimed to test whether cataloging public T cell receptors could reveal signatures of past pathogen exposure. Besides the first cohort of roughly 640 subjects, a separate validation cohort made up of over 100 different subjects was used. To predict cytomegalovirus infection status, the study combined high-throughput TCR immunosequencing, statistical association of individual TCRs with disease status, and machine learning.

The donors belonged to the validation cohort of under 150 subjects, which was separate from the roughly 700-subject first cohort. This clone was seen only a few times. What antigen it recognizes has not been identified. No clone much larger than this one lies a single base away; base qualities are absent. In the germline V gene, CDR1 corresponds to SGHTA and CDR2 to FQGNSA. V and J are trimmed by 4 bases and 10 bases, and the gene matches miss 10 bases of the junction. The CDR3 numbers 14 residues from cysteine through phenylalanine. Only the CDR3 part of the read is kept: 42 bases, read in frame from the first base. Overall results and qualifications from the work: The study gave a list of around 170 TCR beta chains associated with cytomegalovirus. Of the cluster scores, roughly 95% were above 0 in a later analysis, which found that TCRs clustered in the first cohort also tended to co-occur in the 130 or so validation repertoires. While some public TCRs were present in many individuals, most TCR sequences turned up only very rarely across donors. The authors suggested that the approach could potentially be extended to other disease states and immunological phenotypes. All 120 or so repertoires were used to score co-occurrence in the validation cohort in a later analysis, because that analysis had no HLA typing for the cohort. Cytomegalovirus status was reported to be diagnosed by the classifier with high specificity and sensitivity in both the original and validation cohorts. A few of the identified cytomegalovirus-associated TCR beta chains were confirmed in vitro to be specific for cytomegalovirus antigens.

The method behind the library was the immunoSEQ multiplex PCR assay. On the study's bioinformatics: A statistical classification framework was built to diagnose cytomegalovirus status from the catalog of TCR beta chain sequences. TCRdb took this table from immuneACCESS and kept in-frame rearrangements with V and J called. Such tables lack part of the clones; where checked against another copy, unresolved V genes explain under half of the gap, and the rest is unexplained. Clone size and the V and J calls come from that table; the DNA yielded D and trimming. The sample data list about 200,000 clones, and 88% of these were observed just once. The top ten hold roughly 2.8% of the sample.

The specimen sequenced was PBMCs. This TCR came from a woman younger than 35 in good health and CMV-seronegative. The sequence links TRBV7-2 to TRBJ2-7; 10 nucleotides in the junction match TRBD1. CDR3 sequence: CASSSQGDRGNQYF. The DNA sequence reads TGTGCCAGCAGCTCACAGGGGGACAGGGGAAACCAGTACTTC.